The 20 T cell receptor beta chains below were found in one sample sequenced in a study of T cell responses to AZD1222 COVID-19 vaccine. Produced via immunoSEQ multiplex PCR; TCRdb's table is partial and in-frame only. The sample lists roughly 150,000 clones, less than 95% occurring once. The sample here was peripheral blood, taken 28 days after the second AZD1222 dose. The origin of the receptors is an adult who received the AZD1222 COVID-19 vaccine.

This clone was counted a few times. This rearrangement joins TRBV5-4 to TRBJ1-3, with a tentative D call TRBD1 (6 bases). CDR1 is SGHNT and CDR2 is YYREEE in the germline V gene (reference sequence). CDR3 size: 15 residues. Trimming pared 0 bases from V and 2 bases from J, leaving 9 bases between. This CDR3 is CASSLADRPGNTIYF. DNA for the CDR3: TGTGCCAGCAGCTTGGCCGACAGGCCTGGAAACACCATATATTTT.

This chain uses TRBV5-6 with TRBJ1-2; a possible D gene is TRBD1 (5 bases). From germline, CDR1 is SGHDT and CDR2 YYEEEE. The CDR3 contains 14 residues. V dropped 0 bases and J dropped 8 bases, with 14 bases sitting between them. CDR3 nucleotide sequence: TGTGCCAGCAGCTTGGCCGGGGCCTCCGGAGGCTACACCTTC. Its protein product is CASSLAGASGGYTF.

The J gene is TRBJ2-1, the V gene TRBV19, with TRBD1 matching 10 bases. CDR1 LNHDA and CDR2 SQIVND come from the germline V gene (reference sequence). Trimming removed 5 bases from V and 2 bases from J; junction bases left unmatched: 6. CDR3 length: 16 residues. This CDR3 reads CASSDAGTGAYNEQFF. The CDR3 DNA reads TGTGCCAGTAGTGACGCCGGGACAGGGGCCTACAATGAGCAGTTCTTC. The whole variable domain, filled in from reference TRBV19 and TRBJ2-1, reads DGGITQSPKYLFRKEGQNVTLSCEQNLNHDAMYWYRQDPGQGLRLIYYSQIVNDFQKGDIAEGYSVSREKKESFPLTVTSAQKNPTAFYLCASSDAGTGAYNEQFFGPGTRLTVL.

The chain joins TRBV5-4 to TRBJ2-3, with D tentatively TRBD2 (5 bases). The CDR3 totals 16 residues. Germline-derived CDR1 and CDR2 are SGHNT and YYREEE (reference sequence). Deletions cut 0 bases from V and 2 bases from J, with 13 bases between. The CDR3 DNA sequence: TGTGCCAGCAGCTTGGATGGTAGCGCACCCACAGATACGCAGTATTTT. Protein sequence: CASSLDGSAPTDTQYF.

V is TRBV7-2 and J is TRBJ2-7, with TRBD2 identical over 8 bases. Germline V gene data show CDR1 as SGHTA and CDR2 as FQGNSA. J gave up 3 bases and V 5 bases, and 6 bases lay outside the gene matches. CDR3 length: 14 residues. The CDR3 nucleotides read TGTGCCAGCAGCACGGGACTAGAAGGCTACGAGCAGTACTTC. It specifies CASSTGLEGYEQYF.

The chain is built from TRBV9 and TRBJ2-2, with 8 bases fitting TRBD1. Germline values: CDR1 SGDLS, CDR2 YYNGEE. The CDR3 spans 15 residues. The trim removed 4 bases at V and 5 bases at J, leaving 7 bases unmatched. The CDR3 bases are TGTGCCAGCAGCCCGCGGACAGGGCGGACCGGGGAGCTGTTTTTT. It codes for CASSPRTGRTGELFF.

This chain connects TRBV7-2 to TRBJ2-7; 13 bases fit TRBD2. Germline values: CDR1 SGHTA, CDR2 FQGNSA. J gave up 2 bases and V 4 bases, and 2 bases lay outside the gene matches. The CDR3 loop spans 15 amino acids. CDR3 region: CASSSTSGGAYEQYF. DNA for the CDR3: TGTGCCAGCAGCTCAACTAGCGGGGGGGCCTACGAGCAGTACTTC.

The chain has TRBV24-1 and TRBJ1-5; 7 bases agree with TRBD1. With V trimmed by 3 bases and J by 4 bases, 5 bases remained unmatched. Germline V gene data show CDR1 as KGHDR and CDR2 as SFDVKD. The CDR3 runs to 15 residues. CDR3 residues: CATSDRDSRNQPQHF. CDR3 in DNA: TGTGCCACCAGTGATCGGGACAGCCGGAATCAGCCCCAGCATTTT.

The chain links TRBV7-8 to TRBJ2-1; D possibly corresponds to TRBD2 (6 bases). This CDR3 contains 15 residues. The germline gives CDR1 SGHVS, CDR2 FQNEAQ. The V end lost 2 bases, the J end lost 5 bases, and 13 bases lay between the germline ends. The CDR3 is CASSLSRDQDNEQFF. Written as DNA, the CDR3 is TGTGCCAGCAGCTTATCGCGGGACCAAGACAATGAGCAGTTCTTC.

With respect to this clone: Other nucleotide sequences in the sample specify the same CDR3. V is TRBV7-8 and J is TRBJ2-1; 8 bases match TRBD2. The CDR3 sequence is 17 residues long. Germline values: CDR1 SGHVS, CDR2 FQNEAQ. The ends lost 1 base at V and 0 bases at J; junction bases unmatched: 5. CDR3 nucleotide sequence: TGTGCCAGCAGCTTAGGTGGGAGCGGGAGCTCCTACAATGAGCAGTTCTTC. It translates to CASSLGGSGSSYNEQFF.

The chain has TRBV5-1 and TRBJ1-2; 9 bases align to TRBD1. The trim removed 0 bases at V and 8 bases at J, leaving 2 bases unmatched. CDR1 is SGHRS and CDR2 is YFSETQ in the germline V gene. The CDR3 covers 13 residues. CDR3 residues: CASSLGQGDGYTF. CDR3 in DNA: TGCGCCAGCAGCTTGGGACAGGGGGACGGCTACACCTTC.

J is TRBJ2-4 and V is TRBV14; possible D gene TRBD1, 5 bases. The CDR3 spans 13 residues. The V end lost 6 bases, the J end lost 10 bases, and 16 bases lay between the germline ends. Germline lookup yields CDR1 SGHDN and CDR2 FVKESK. The CDR3 spells CASSPTGPSIQYF. The CDR3 DNA reads as TGTGCCAGCAGTCCCACAGGACCTTCAATTCAGTACTTC.

The chain couples TRBV30 to TRBJ1-6, with D possibly being TRBD1 (5 bases). The CDR3 loop spans 13 amino acids. Germline CDR1 GTSNPN, CDR2 SVGIG (reference sequence). Trimming left V 2 bases short and J 10 bases short, with 12 bases between. For the CDR3, the DNA is TGTGCCTGGAGTTCGGGTGGGGGATCACCCCTCCACTTT. Amino acids: CAWSSGGGSPLHF.

The chain links TRBV6-1 to TRBJ1-3; maybe TRBD1 (5 bases). V was shortened by 8 bases and J by 2 bases, with 10 bases between the two germline ends. The CDR3 sequence is 13 residues long. The germline gives CDR1 MNHNS, CDR2 SASEGT. Here the CDR3 reads CASLRGAGNTIYF. The CDR3 nucleotides are TGTGCCAGCTTACGGGGGGCTGGAAACACCATATATTTT.

V usage is TRBV7-2 and J usage is TRBJ2-2, with 14 positions matching TRBD2. Trimming took 5 bases from V and 7 from J; bases not matched to a gene: 6. This CDR3 contains 16 residues. CDR1 is SGHTA and CDR2 is FQGNSA in the germline V gene. This CDR3 is CASSRGLAGGSGELFF. CDR3 bases: TGTGCCAGCAGCAGAGGACTAGCGGGAGGCAGCGGGGAGCTGTTTTTT.

The chain uses TRBV18 and TRBJ2-1; perhaps D is TRBD1 or TRBD2 (6 bases each). The length of the CDR3 is 15 residues. Trimming took off 3 bases at V and 1 base at J, with 10 bases between the two ends. CDR1 is KGHSH and CDR2 is LQKENI in the germline V gene. CDR3 sequence: CASSPGGQSYNEQFF. The CDR3 nucleotides read TGTGCCAGCTCACCCGGGGGCCAATCCTACAATGAGCAGTTCTTC.

As regards this clone: Without the conserved terminal phenylalanine or tryptophan, this CDR3 likely stems from a read error. It is unclear where the CDR3 begins or ends on the DNA, so no DNA is shown, and the CDR3 is as TCRdb lists it. The V gene is TRBV10-1, the J gene TRBJ2-7. Germline V CDR1 and CDR2: WNHNN, SYGVQD (reference sequence). The CDR3 extends over 9 residues, inclusive of both ends. The CDR3 is CASTMRLRA.

V usage is TRBV27 and J usage is TRBJ2-3; tentative D call: TRBD2 (7 bases). The CDR3 covers 17 residues. CDR1 and CDR2 (germline): MNHEY, SMNVEV (reference sequence). V lost 1 base, J lost 1 base, and 15 bases lay in between. The CDR3 sequence is CASSLFFGGGRTDTQYF. CDR3 DNA sequence: TGTGCCAGCAGTTTATTCTTCGGCGGGGGCCGCACAGATACGCAGTATTTT.

The chain employs TRBV27 and TRBJ1-2, with unresolved D. V gave up 0 bases and J gave up 5 bases, with 16 bases separating them. Germline loops: CDR1 MNHEY, CDR2 SMNVEV (reference sequence). This CDR3 region has 16 residues. The CDR3 protein is CASSLSSRTSGYGYTF. The CDR3, as DNA: TGTGCCAGCAGTTTATCAAGCAGGACTAGCGGTTATGGCTACACCTTC.

This chain uses TRBV28 with TRBJ1-5; 7 bases match TRBD1. Germline CDR1 MDHEN, CDR2 SYDVKM. There are 15 residues in the CDR3. J was trimmed by 5 bases and V by 6 bases; bases with no gene match: 10. The DNA of the CDR3 is TGTGCCAGCAGCACCGGGACAGTGTTGTATCAGCCCCAGCATTTT. As protein: CASSTGTVLYQPQHF.